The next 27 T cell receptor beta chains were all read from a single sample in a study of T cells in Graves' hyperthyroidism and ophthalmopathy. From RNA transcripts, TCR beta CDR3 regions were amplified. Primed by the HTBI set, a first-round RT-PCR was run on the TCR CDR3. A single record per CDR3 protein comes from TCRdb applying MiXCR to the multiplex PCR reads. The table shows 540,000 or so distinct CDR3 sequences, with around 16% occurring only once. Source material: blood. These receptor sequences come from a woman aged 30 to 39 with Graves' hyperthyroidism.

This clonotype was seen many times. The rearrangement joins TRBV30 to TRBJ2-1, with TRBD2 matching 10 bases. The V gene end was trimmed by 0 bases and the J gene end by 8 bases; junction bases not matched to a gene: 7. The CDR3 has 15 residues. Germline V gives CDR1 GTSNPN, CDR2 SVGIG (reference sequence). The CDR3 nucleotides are TGTGCCTGGAGTGTAGGTCTAGCGGGAGAGGATGAGCAGTTCTTC. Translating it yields CAWSVGLAGEDEQFF.

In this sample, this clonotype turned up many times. CDR3 region: CASSLLRLRDYSYNEQFF. CDR3 coding DNA: TGTGCCAGCAGTTTACTCAGACTCCGGGACTACTCCTACAATGAGCAGTTCTTC. The genes are TRBV28 and TRBJ2-1; TRBD2 matches at 7 bases. J was trimmed by 0 bases and V by 2 bases; bases with no gene match: 10. CDR1 is MDHEN and CDR2 is SYDVKM in the germline V gene. This CDR3 is built from 18 residues.

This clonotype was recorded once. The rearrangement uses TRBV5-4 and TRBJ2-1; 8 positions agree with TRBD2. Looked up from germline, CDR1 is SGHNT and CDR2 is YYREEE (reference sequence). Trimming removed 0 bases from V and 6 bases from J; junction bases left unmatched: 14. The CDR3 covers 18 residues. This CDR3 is CASSLDGLAEAGGNEQFF. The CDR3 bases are TGTGCCAGCAGCTTGGACGGTCTAGCGGAGGCGGGGGGCAATGAGCAGTTCTTC.

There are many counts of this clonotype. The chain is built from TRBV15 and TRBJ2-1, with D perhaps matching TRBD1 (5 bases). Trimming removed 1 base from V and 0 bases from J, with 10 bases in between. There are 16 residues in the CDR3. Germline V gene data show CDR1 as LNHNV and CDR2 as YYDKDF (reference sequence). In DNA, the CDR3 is TGTGCCACCAGCAGAGTTCAGGGTAGCTCCTACAATGAGCAGTTCTTC. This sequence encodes CATSRVQGSSYNEQFF.

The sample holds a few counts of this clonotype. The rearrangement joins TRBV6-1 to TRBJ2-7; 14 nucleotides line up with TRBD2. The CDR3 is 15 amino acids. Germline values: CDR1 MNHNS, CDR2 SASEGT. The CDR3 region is CGTTSGRDSSYEQYF. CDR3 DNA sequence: TGTGGAACGACTAGCGGGAGGGACAGCTCCTACGAGCAGTACTTC.

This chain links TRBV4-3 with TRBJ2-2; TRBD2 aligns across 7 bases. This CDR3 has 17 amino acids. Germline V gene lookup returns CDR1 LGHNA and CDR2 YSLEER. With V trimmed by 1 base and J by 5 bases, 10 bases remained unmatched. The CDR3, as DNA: TGCGCCAGCAGCCAAGGGTCCGGGGGGTATAGAACCGGGGAGCTGTTTTTT. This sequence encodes CASSQGSGGYRTGELFF.

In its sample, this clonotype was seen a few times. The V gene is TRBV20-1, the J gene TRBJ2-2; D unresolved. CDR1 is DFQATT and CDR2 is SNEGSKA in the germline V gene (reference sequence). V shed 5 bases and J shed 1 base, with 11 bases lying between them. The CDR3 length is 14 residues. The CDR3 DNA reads TGCAGTGCTGGTATAGGGCGGAACACCGGGGAGCTGTTTTTT. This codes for CSAGIGRNTGELFF.

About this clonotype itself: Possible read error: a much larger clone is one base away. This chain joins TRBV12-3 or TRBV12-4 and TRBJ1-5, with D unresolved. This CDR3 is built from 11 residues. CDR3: CAGSLSQPQHF. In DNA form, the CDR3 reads TGTGCCGGCAGTTTGAGTCAGCCCCAGCATTTT.

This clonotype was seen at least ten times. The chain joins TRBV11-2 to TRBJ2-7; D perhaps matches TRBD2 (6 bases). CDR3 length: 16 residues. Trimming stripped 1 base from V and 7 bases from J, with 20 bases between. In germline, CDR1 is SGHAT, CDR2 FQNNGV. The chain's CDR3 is CASSLGPEGTLVEQYF. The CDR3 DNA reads TGTGCCAGCAGCTTAGGACCAGAGGGGACTCTGGTTGAGCAGTACTTC.

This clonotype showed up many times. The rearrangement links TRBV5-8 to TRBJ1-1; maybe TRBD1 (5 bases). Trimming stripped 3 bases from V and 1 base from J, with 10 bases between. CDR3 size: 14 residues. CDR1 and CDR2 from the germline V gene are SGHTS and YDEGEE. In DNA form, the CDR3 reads TGTGCCAGCAGCTCAGGGTGGGGGAACACTGAAGCTTTCTTT. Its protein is CASSSGWGNTEAFF. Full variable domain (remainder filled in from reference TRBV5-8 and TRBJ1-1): EAGVTQSPTHLIKTRGQQATLRCSPISGHTSVYWYQQALGLGLQFLLWYDEGEERNRGNFPPRFSGRQFPNYSSELNVNALELEDSALYLCASSSGWGNTEAFFGQGTRLTVV.

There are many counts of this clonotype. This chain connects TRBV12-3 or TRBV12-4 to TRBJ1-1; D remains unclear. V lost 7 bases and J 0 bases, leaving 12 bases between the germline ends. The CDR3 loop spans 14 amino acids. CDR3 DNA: TGTGCCAGCACCATAGGACCGCTGAACACTGAAGCTTTCTTT. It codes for CASTIGPLNTEAFF.

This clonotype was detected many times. For the CDR3, the DNA is TGTGCCAGCAGTCCCTTAGGACTAGCGGGAGTCCCCACAGATACGCAGTATTTT. Residues: CASSPLGLAGVPTDTQYF. The rearrangement uses TRBV27 and TRBJ2-3, with 13 bases identical to TRBD2. Per germline, CDR1 MNHEY and CDR2 SMNVEV (reference sequence). There are 18 residues in the CDR3. The V gene end was trimmed by 5 bases and the J gene end by 2 bases; junction bases not matched to a gene: 10.

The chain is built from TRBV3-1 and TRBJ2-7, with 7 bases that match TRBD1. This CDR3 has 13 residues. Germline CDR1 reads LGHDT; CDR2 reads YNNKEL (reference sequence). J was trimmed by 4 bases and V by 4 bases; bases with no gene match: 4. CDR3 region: CASSRGTVYEQYF. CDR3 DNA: TGTGCCAGCAGCCGAGGGACAGTTTACGAGCAGTACTTC.

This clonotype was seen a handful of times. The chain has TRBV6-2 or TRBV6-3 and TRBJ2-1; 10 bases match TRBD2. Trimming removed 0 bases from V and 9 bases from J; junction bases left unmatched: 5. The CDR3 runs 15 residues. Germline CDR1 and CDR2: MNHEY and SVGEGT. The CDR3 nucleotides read TGTGCCAGCAGTTACTCGAGCGGGAGGGCCGGTGAGCAGTTCTTC. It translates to CASSYSSGRAGEQFF.

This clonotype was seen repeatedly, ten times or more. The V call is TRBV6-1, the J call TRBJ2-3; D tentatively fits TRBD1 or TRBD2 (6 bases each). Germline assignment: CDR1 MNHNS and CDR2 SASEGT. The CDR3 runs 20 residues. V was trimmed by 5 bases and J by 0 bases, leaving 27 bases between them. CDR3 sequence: CASSYTRQRGALPSTDTQYF. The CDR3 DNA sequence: TGTGCCAGCAGTTACACAAGACAGAGGGGGGCTCTCCCTAGCACAGATACGCAGTATTTT.

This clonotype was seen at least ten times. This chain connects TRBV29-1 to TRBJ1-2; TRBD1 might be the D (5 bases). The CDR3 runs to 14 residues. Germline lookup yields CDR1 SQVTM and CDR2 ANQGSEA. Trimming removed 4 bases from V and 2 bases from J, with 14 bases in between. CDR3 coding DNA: TGCAGCGTTGCCGGTGGAGGGACCAACTATGGCTACACCTTC. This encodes CSVAGGGTNYGYTF.

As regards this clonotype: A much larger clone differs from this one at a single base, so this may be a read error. CDR3 bases: TGCAGTGCTAGAGATGGGGGTTCGAGCTCCTACGAGCAGTTCTTC. This codes for CSARDGGSSSYEQFF. V is TRBV20-1 and J is TRBJ2-7; either TRBD1 or TRBD2 may supply D (5 bases each). The tail of the sequence fits TRBJ2-1 better, so the J call may be wrong. Germline CDR1 is DFQATT and CDR2 is SNEGSKA (reference sequence). The CDR3 runs to 15 residues.

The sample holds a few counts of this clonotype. The CDR3, as DNA: TGTGCCAGTAGTAAACAGGGCTACACTGAAGCTTTCTTT. The encoded protein is CASSKQGYTEAFF. V is TRBV19 and J is TRBJ1-1; the D gene is possibly TRBD1 (6 bases). Trimming took off 4 bases at V and 3 bases at J, with 9 bases between the two ends. CDR1 LNHDA and CDR2 SQIVND come from the germline V gene (reference sequence). The CDR3 loop spans 13 amino acids.

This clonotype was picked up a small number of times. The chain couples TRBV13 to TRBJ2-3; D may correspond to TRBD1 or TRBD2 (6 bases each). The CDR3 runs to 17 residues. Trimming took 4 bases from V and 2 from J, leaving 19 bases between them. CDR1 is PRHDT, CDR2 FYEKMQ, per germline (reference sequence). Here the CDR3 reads CASSSSRWGAVTDTQYF. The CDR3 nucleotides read TGTGCCAGCAGCTCCTCCCGCTGGGGGGCCGTCACAGATACGCAGTATTTT.

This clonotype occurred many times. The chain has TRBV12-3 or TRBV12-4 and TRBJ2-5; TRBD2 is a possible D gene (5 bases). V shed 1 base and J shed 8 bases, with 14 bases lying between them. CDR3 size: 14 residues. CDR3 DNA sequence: TGTGCCAGCAGTTTAGTAGCTACGAGGGCTACCCAGTACTTC. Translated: CASSLVATRATQYF.

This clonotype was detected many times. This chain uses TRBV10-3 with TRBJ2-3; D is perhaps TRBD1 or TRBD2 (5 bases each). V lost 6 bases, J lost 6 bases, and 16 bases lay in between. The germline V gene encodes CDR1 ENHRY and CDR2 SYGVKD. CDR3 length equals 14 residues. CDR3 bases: TGTGCCATCAGCCCGAAAGGGGACGGGGATACGCAGTATTTT. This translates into CAISPKGDGDTQYF.

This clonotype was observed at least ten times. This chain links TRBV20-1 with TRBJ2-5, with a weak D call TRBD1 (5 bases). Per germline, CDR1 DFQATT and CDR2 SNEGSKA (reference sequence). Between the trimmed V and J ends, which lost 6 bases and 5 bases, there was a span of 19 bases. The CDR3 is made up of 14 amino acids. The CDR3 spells CSAKLSRTRETQYF. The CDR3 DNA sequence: TGCAGTGCAAAGTTGTCCAGGACAAGGGAGACCCAGTACTTC.

CDR3 sequence reads: CASSRGASAYNEQFF. The CDR3 DNA sequence: TGTGCCAGCAGCCGAGGGGCTAGCGCCTACAATGAGCAGTTCTTC. The chain recombines TRBV6-2 or TRBV6-3 with TRBJ2-1, with a weak D call TRBD2 (6 bases). CDR1 and CDR2 from the germline V gene are MNHEY and SVGEGT. This CDR3 is 15 amino acids long. V shed 6 bases and J shed 2 bases, with 14 bases lying between them.

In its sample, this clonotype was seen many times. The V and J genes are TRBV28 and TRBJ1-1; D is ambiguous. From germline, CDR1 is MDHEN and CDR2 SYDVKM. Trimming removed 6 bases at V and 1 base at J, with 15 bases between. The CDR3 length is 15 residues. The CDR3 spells CASSSPGAGNTEAFF. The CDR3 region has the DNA TGTGCCAGCAGCTCACCGGGTGCGGGGAACACTGAAGCTTTCTTT.

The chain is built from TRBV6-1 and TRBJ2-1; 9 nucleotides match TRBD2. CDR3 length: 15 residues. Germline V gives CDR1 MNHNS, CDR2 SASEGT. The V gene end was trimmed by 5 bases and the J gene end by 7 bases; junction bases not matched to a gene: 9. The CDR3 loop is CASSYGGRARNEQFF. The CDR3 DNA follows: TGTGCCAGCAGTTATGGCGGGAGGGCCCGTAATGAGCAGTTCTTC.

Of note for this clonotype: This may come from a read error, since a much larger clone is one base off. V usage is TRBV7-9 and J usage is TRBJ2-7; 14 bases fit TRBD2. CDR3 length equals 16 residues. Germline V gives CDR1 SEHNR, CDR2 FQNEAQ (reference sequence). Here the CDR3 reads CASSLTSGRDPYERYF. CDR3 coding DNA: TGTGCCAGCAGCTTGACTAGCGGGAGGGACCCTTACGAGCGGTACTTC.

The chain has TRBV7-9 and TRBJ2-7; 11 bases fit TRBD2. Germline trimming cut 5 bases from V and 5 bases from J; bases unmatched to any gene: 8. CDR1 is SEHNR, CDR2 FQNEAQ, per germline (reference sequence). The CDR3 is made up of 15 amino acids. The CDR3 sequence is CASSPGLAVWNEQYF. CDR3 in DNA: TGTGCCAGCAGCCCGGGACTAGCGGTATGGAACGAGCAGTACTTC. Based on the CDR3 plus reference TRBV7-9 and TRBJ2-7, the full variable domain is DTGVSQNPRHKITKRGQNVTFRCDPISEHNRLYWYRQTLGQGPEFLTYFQNEAQLEKSRLLSDRFSAERPKGSFSTLEIQRTEQGDSAMYLCASSPGLAVWNEQYFGPGTRLTVT.